The 25 T cell receptor beta chains below were found in one sample sequenced in a study of blood T cells in healthy people across ages. A second PCR, run for roughly 7 to 11 cycles, used a sample-barcoded 5' primer plus a J-beta primer mix. TCRdb recomputed calls from the 5' RACE reads with MiXCR, one row per CDR3 protein. The table lists 1.5 million to 1.9 million distinct CDR3 sequences, about 45% of them singletons, with roughly 3.7% in the top ten. Sequencing was performed on blood. The receptor source for this set is a woman between 18 and 30 years old in good health.

The chain recombines TRBV20-1 with TRBJ2-1, with 7 bases matching TRBD2. The CDR3 is made up of 13 amino acids. The ends lost 7 bases at V and 0 bases at J; junction bases unmatched: 3. The V gene's germline CDR1 is DFQATT and CDR2 SNEGSKA (reference sequence). CDR3 sequence reads: CSVSGTSYNEQFF. DNA of the CDR3: TGCAGTGTGAGCGGGACCTCCTACAATGAGCAGTTCTTC.

There are many counts of this clonotype. J is TRBJ1-2 and V is TRBV7-9; 7 bases match TRBD1. V trimming: 5 bases; J trimming: 0 bases; junction bases outside the gene matches: 9. The CDR3 extends over 16 amino acids. Per the germline V gene, CDR1 is SEHNR and CDR2 is FQNEAQ (reference sequence). This CDR3 is CASSLSGQTANYGYTF. Written as DNA, the CDR3 is TGTGCCAGCAGCCTGTCGGGACAGACAGCTAACTATGGCTACACCTTC.

V usage is TRBV20-1 and J usage is TRBJ2-3; no reliable D call. Germline values: CDR1 DFQATT, CDR2 SNEGSKA (reference sequence). This CDR3 has 17 amino acids. V shed 1 base and J shed 0 bases, with 17 bases lying between them. CDR3 in DNA: TGCAGTGCTAGAGTCAATAGACTCTCCTCAAGCACAGATACGCAGTATTTT. Translating gives CSARVNRLSSSTDTQYF.

The rearrangement joins TRBV7-2 to TRBJ1-1, with D possibly TRBD1 on 6 matching bases. Trimming stripped 4 bases from V and 5 bases from J, with 17 bases between. CDR1 and CDR2 from the germline V gene are SGHTA and FQGNSA. This CDR3 is built from 15 residues. The CDR3 is CASSSTKGGRTEAFF. As DNA, the CDR3 is TGTGCCAGCAGCTCAACGAAGGGGGGTAGGACTGAAGCTTTCTTT.

J is TRBJ1-4 and V is TRBV28, with a weak D call TRBD1 (6 bases). Looked up from germline, CDR1 is MDHEN and CDR2 is SYDVKM. The CDR3 runs 15 residues. V was clipped by 2 bases and J by 7 bases, with 14 bases between them. CDR3 DNA: TGTGCCAGCAGTTTAGGCAGGGGCGGTGGTGAAAAACTGTTTTTT. Protein product: CASSLGRGGGEKLFF.

The chain employs TRBV2 and TRBJ1-2; D not resolved. CDR1 and CDR2 from the germline V gene are SNHLY and FYNNEI. Trimming left V 3 bases short and J 2 bases short, with 13 bases between. This CDR3 has 15 amino acids. The CDR3 reads CASSDLRGGNYGYTF. In DNA, the CDR3 is TGTGCCAGCAGTGACCTCCGGGGAGGAAACTATGGCTACACCTTC. The full variable domain, rest sourced from reference TRBV2 and TRBJ1-2, is EPEVTQTPSHQVTQMGQEVILRCVPISNHLYFYWYRQILGQKVEFLVSFYNNEISEKSEIFDDQFSVERPDGSNFTLKIRSTKLEDSAMYFCASSDLRGGNYGYTFGSGTRLTVV.

The J gene is TRBJ2-1, the V gene TRBV6-2 or TRBV6-3; TRBD2 aligns across 7 bases. CDR1 and CDR2 (germline): MNHEY, SVGEGT. CDR3 size: 16 residues. Losses at the gene ends were 5 bases for V and 0 bases for J; bases not matched to a gene: 7. The DNA for the CDR3 is TGTGCCAGCAGTGCCGGGGGACTAACCTCCTACAATGAGCAGTTCTTC. The encoded protein is CASSAGGLTSYNEQFF.

This clonotype came up many times. The junction and the germline gene differ at one end; a read error may be behind it. This chain links TRBV5-1 with TRBJ2-1; D might be TRBD2 (5 bases). This CDR3 is built from 12 residues. CDR1 and CDR2 (germline): SGHRS, YFSETQ. The CDR3 sequence: CASSLGLAEQFF. DNA of the CDR3: TGTGCCAGCAGTTTAGGGCTAGCCGAGCAGTTCTTC.

The chain links TRBV4-3 to TRBJ2-1; 12 nucleotides align to TRBD2. CDR1 LGHNA and CDR2 YSLEER come from the germline V gene. CDR3 length: 15 amino acids. J lost 8 bases, V lost 4 bases, and 6 bases had no gene match. The CDR3 protein is CASSLRLAGVHEQFF. CDR3 DNA: TGCGCCAGCAGCCTTAGACTAGCGGGGGTTCATGAGCAGTTCTTC.

This clonotype was seen only once. The V and J genes are TRBV27 and TRBJ1-5; the D gene is possibly TRBD1 (6 bases). CDR3 size: 15 residues. Germline V gene data show CDR1 as MNHEY and CDR2 as SMNVEV (reference sequence). V lost 3 bases to trimming and J lost 3 bases, with 12 bases between them. The CDR3 sequence is CASSLGAGTNQPQHF. The CDR3 DNA follows: TGTGCCAGCAGTTTGGGGGCGGGGACCAATCAGCCCCAGCATTTT.

The chain is built from TRBV14 and TRBJ1-4; D is undetermined. The V gene's germline CDR1 is SGHDN and CDR2 FVKESK. The CDR3 is made up of 12 amino acids. Between the trimmed V and J ends, which lost 1 base and 7 bases, there was a span of 4 bases. The CDR3 DNA sequence: TGTGCCAGCAGCCAAGCGGGTGAAAAACTGTTTTTT. Translated, it gives CASSQAGEKLFF.

This clonotype has more than one count but fewer than ten. The chain combines TRBV7-2 with TRBJ2-7; D is uncertain. Germline loops: CDR1 SGHTA, CDR2 FQGNSA. Trimming took off 1 base at V and 0 bases at J, with 10 bases between the two ends. The CDR3 runs to 15 residues. The DNA of the CDR3 is TGTGCCAGCAGCTTAGGTCTCACGGGCTCCTACGAGCAGTACTTC. Its translation is CASSLGLTGSYEQYF.

The V gene is TRBV20-1, the J gene TRBJ2-2, with a weak D call TRBD2 (5 bases). CDR3 length equals 12 residues. V lost 7 bases and J lost 7, with 13 bases in between. The germline CDR1 and CDR2 sequences are DFQATT and SNEGSKA (reference sequence). The CDR3, as DNA: TGCAGTGGGGGAGAGGTCGGCGGGGAGCTGTTTTTT. Protein: CSGGEVGGELFF.

The gene calls are TRBV7-9 and TRBJ2-1; D is possibly TRBD2 (6 bases). The germline gives CDR1 SEHNR, CDR2 FQNEAQ (reference sequence). The ends were cut back, 3 bases at V and 10 bases at J, with 10 bases in the middle. The CDR3 has 12 residues. CDR3 in amino acids: CASSFREEEQFF. In DNA, the CDR3 is TGTGCCAGCAGCTTTAGGGAGGAGGAGCAGTTCTTC.

For the CDR3, the DNA is TGTGCCAGCAGTTTGAGGGTAGGCAGAAATTCACCCCTCCACTTT. Encoded protein: CASSLRVGRNSPLHF. This rearrangement joins TRBV12-3 or TRBV12-4 to TRBJ1-6; D is uncertain. The V end lost 3 bases, the J end lost 7 bases, and 13 bases lay between the germline ends. The CDR3 sequence is 15 residues long.

This clonotype was observed a handful of times. This rearrangement joins TRBV7-2 to TRBJ2-7, with D uncertain. The germline V gene encodes CDR1 SGHTA and CDR2 FQGNSA. Trimming cost V 4 bases and J 3 bases, with 10 bases left between them. CDR3 length equals 13 residues. The CDR3 DNA is TGTGCCAGCAGCTACCCCTCGGGCTACGAGCAGTACTTC. Amino acid sequence: CASSYPSGYEQYF.

Here the CDR3 DNA reads TGTGCCAGCAGCCCAGGGGGCGCGGGAGATACGCAGTATTTT. Translation gives CASSPGGAGDTQYF. The chain carries TRBV7-2 and TRBJ2-3, with TRBD1 matching over 8 bases. Losses at the gene ends were 5 bases for V and 5 bases for J; bases not matched to a gene: 6. CDR3 size: 14 residues. In germline, CDR1 is SGHTA, CDR2 FQGNSA.

With regard to this clonotype: Germline is not matched at one junction end, which may reflect a read error. The V gene is TRBV4-1, the J gene TRBJ1-2, with TRBD1 matching 8 bases. The CDR3 has 14 residues. CDR1 MGHRA and CDR2 YSYEKL come from the germline V gene. CDR3 nucleotide sequence: TGCGCCAGCAGCCGGACCGGGACAGGCTATGGCTGCACCTTC. It specifies CASSRTGTGYGCTF.

The DNA of the CDR3 is TGTGCCAGCAGGTACCAAGACAGCGGGAGCGATACGCAGTATTTT. This encodes CASRYQDSGSDTQYF. This chain uses TRBV12-3 or TRBV12-4 with TRBJ2-3; 8 bases are shared with TRBD2. The length of the CDR3 is 15 residues. V was clipped by 6 bases and J by 6 bases; unmatched bases: 11.

V gene TRBV12-3 or TRBV12-4 combines with J gene TRBJ2-3; no reliable D call. V shed 9 bases and J shed 3 bases, with 16 bases lying between them. The CDR3 is made up of 14 amino acids. The CDR3 reads CASQGLWGTDTQYF. In nucleotides, the CDR3 is TGTGCCAGTCAAGGTCTCTGGGGAACAGATACGCAGTATTTT.

The chain couples TRBV7-9 to TRBJ1-1, with D possibly being TRBD1 (5 bases). V was trimmed by 3 bases and J by 6 bases, leaving 14 bases between them. The CDR3 is 14 residues long. The germline V gene encodes CDR1 SEHNR and CDR2 FQNEAQ (reference sequence). Written as DNA, the CDR3 is TGTGCCAGCAGCTTCAGGGAATGTCGTGCTGAAGCTTTCTTT. Its translation: CASSFRECRAEAFF.

This clonotype is a singleton in its sample. The chain joins TRBV6-2 or TRBV6-3 to TRBJ2-7; D perhaps matches TRBD1 (6 bases). This CDR3 is 15 amino acids long. Per germline, CDR1 MNHEY and CDR2 SVGEGT. V was clipped by 7 bases and J by 4 bases, with 20 bases between them. The CDR3 here is CASNPFKAGAYEQYF. The CDR3 nucleotides read TGTGCCAGCAACCCATTCAAGGCAGGGGCATACGAGCAGTACTTC.

The CDR3 DNA reads as TGTGCCAGCAGCCCCCGGGTACTAAAGGGGGAGACCCAGTACTTC. Residues: CASSPRVLKGETQYF. The chain couples TRBV7-2 to TRBJ2-7; tentative D call: TRBD1 (5 bases). The J call is in doubt because the DNA end fits TRBJ2-5 better. The germline CDR1 and CDR2 sequences are SGHTA and FQGNSA. There are 15 residues in the CDR3.

The rearrangement uses TRBV24-1 and TRBJ2-1, with D perhaps matching TRBD2 (6 bases). The J call is uncertain, as TRBJ2-7 better fits the DNA end. CDR3 size: 16 residues. Germline lookup yields CDR1 KGHDR and CDR2 SFDVKD. The CDR3 spells CATSDPGDVSYNEQYF. CDR3 DNA: TGTGCCACCAGTGATCCGGGGGACGTGTCCTACAATGAGCAGTACTTC.

The chain uses TRBV15 and TRBJ1-1; 8 nucleotides match TRBD1. The germline CDR1 and CDR2 sequences are LNHNV and YYDKDF (reference sequence). The trim removed 1 base at V and 5 bases at J, leaving 3 bases unmatched. This CDR3 has 14 residues. CDR3 sequence: CATSRGQGLTEAFF. The DNA for the CDR3 is TGTGCCACCAGCAGAGGACAGGGGCTGACTGAAGCTTTCTTT.